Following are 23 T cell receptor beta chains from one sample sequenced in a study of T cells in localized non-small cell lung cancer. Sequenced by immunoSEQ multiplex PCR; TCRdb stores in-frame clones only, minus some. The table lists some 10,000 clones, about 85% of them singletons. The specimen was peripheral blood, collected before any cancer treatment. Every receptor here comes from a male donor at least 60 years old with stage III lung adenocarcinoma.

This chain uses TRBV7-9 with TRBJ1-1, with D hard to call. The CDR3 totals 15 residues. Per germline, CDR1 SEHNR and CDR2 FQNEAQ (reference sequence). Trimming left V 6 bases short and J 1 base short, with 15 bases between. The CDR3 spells CASSPYGPGNTEAFF. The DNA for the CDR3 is TGTGCCAGCAGTCCGTACGGGCCAGGGAACACTGAAGCTTTCTTT.

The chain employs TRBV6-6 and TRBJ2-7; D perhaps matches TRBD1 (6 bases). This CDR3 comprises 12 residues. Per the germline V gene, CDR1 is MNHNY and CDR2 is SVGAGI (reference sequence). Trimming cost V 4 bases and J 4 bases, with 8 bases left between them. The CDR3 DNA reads TGTGCCAGCAGTTCCACAGGGTACGAGCAGTACTTC. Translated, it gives CASSSTGYEQYF.

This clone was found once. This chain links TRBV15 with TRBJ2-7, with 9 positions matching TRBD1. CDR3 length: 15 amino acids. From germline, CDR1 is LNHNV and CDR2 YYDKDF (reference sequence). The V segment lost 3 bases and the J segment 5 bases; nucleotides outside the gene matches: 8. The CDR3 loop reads CATSSRGQGLDEQYF. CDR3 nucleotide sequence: TGTGCCACCAGCAGTAGGGGACAGGGACTGGACGAGCAGTACTTC.

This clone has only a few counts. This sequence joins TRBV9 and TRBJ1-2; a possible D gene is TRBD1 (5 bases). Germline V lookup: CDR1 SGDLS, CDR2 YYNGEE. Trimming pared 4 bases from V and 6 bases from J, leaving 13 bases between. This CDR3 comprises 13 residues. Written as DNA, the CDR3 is TGTGCCAGCAGCCCCGGGGGAGTAAATGGCTACACCTTC. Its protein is CASSPGGVNGYTF.

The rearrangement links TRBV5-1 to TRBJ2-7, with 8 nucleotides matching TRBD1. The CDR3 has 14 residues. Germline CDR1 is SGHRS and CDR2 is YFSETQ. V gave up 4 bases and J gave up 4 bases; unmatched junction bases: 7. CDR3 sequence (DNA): TGCGCCAGCAGCGAAGACAGGGGCTTATACGAGCAGTACTTC. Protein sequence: CASSEDRGLYEQYF.

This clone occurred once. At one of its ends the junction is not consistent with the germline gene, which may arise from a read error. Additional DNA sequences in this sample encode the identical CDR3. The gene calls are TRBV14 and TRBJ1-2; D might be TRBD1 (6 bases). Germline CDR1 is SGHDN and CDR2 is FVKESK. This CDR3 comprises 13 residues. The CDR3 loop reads CASSQGRSYGYTF. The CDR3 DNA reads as TGTGCCAGTAGCCAGGGGAGGAGCTATGGCTACACCTTC.

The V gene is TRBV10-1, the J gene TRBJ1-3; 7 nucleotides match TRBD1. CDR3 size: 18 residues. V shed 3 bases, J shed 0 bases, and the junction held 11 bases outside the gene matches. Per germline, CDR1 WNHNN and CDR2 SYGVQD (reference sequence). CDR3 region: CASSDGTAWISSGNTIYF. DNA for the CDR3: TGCGCCAGCAGTGACGGGACAGCTTGGATAAGCTCTGGAAACACCATATATTTT.

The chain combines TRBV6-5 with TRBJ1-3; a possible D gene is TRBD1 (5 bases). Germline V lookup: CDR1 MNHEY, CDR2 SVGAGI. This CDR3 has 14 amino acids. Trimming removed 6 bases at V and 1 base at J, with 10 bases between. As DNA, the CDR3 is TGTGCCAGCAGCACCGGGGGGTCTGGAAACACCATATATTTT. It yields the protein CASSTGGSGNTIYF.

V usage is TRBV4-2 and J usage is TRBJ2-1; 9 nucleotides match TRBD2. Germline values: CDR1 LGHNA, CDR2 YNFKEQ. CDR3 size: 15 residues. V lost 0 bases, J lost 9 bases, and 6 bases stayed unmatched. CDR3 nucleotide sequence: TGTGCCAGCAGCCAAGATTGGCTAGCGGGAACTGAGCAGTTCTTC. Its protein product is CASSQDWLAGTEQFF.

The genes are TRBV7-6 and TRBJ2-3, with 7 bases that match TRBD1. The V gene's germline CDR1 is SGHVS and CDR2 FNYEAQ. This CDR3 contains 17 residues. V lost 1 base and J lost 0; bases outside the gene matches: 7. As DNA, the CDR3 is TGTGCCAGCAGCTTAGGTTACAGGGGATCTAGCACAGATACGCAGTATTTT. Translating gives CASSLGYRGSSTDTQYF.

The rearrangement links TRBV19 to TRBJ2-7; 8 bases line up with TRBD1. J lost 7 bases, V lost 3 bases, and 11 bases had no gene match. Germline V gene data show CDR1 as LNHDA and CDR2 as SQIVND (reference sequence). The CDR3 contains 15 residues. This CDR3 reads CASSIPGQGLGEQYF. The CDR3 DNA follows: TGTGCCAGTAGTATTCCTGGACAGGGTTTAGGGGAGCAGTACTTC.

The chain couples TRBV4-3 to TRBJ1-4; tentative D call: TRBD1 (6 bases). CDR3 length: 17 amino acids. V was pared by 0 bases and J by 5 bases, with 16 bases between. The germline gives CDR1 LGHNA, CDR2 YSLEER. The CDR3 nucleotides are TGCGCCAGCAGCCAAGAAAGAGGGGCAGGGGCGAATGAAAAACTGTTTTTT. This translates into CASSQERGAGANEKLFF.

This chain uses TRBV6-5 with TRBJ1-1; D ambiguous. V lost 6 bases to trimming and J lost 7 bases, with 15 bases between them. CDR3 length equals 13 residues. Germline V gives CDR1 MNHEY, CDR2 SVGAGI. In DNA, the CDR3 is TGTGCCAGCAGCCCTCAATTACTTATTGAAGCTTTCTTT. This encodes CASSPQLLIEAFF.

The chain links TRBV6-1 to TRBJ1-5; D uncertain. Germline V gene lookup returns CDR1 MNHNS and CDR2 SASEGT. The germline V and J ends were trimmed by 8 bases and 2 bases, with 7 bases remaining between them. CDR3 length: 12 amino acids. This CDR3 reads CASGWGNQPQHF. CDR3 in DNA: TGTGCCAGCGGATGGGGCAATCAGCCCCAGCATTTT.

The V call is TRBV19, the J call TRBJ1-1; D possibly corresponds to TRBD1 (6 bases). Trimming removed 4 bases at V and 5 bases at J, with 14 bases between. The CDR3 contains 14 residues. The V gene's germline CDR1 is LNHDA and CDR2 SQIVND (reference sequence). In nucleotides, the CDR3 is TGTGCCAGTAGTACTCGGACAGTAAGGACTGAAGCTTTCTTT. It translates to CASSTRTVRTEAFF.

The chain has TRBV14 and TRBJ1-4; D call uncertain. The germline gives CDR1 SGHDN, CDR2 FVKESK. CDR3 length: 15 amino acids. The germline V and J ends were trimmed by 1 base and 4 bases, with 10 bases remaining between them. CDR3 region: CASSQGRSFNEKLFF. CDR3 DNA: TGTGCCAGCAGCCAAGGTCGGTCGTTTAATGAAAAACTGTTTTTT. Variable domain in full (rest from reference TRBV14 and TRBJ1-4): EAGVTQFPSHSVIEKGQTVTLRCDPISGHDNLYWYRRVMGKEIKFLLHFVKESKQDESGMPNNRFLAERTGGTYSTLKVQPAELEDSGVYFCASSQGRSFNEKLFFGSGTQLSVL.

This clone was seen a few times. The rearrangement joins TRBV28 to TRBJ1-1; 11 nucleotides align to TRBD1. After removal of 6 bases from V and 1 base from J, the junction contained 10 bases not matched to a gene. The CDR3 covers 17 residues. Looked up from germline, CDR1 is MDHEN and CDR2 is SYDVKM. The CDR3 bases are TGTGCCAGCAGGACAAGGACAGGGGGCGCTGGGAACACTGAAGCTTTCTTT. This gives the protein CASRTRTGGAGNTEAFF.

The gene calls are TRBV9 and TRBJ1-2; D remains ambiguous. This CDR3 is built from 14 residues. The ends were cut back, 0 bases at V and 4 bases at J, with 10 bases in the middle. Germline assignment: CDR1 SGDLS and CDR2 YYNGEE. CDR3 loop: CASSVDNRLYGYTF. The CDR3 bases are TGTGCCAGCAGCGTAGATAACCGCCTCTATGGCTACACCTTC.

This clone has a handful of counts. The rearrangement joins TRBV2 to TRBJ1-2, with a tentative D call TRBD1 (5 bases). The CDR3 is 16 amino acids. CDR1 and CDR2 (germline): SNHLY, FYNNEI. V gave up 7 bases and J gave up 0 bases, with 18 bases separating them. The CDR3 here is CASTQPRDEANYGYTF. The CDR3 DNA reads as TGTGCCAGCACCCAGCCCCGGGACGAAGCTAACTATGGCTACACCTTC.

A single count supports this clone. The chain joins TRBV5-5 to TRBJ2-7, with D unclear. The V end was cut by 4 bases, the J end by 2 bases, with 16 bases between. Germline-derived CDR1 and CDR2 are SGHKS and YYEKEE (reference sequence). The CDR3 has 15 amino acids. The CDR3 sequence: CASSGVGDGAYEQYF. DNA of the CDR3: TGTGCCAGCAGCGGAGTTGGTGACGGAGCCTACGAGCAGTACTTC.

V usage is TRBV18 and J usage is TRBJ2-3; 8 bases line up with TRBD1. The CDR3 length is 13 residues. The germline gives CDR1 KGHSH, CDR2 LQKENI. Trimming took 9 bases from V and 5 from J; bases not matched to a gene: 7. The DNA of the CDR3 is TGTGCCAGTTCCCAGGGGGCCCAAGATACGCAGTATTTT. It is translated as CASSQGAQDTQYF. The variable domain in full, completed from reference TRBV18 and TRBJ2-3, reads NAGVMQNPRHLVRRRGQEARLRCSPMKGHSHVYWYRQLPEEGLKFMVYLQKENIIDESGMPKERFSAEFPKEGPSILRIQQVVRGDSAAYFCASSQGAQDTQYFGPGTRLTVL.

This CDR3 reads CASWGGKGPGGANVLTF. In DNA, the CDR3 is TGTGCCAGCTGGGGTGGGAAGGGCCCCGGGGGGGCCAACGTCCTGACTTTC. The V call is TRBV7-6, the J call TRBJ2-6, with D uncertain. Trimming pared 8 bases from V and 4 bases from J, leaving 21 bases between. Germline-derived CDR1 and CDR2 are SGHVS and FNYEAQ. The length of the CDR3 is 17 residues.

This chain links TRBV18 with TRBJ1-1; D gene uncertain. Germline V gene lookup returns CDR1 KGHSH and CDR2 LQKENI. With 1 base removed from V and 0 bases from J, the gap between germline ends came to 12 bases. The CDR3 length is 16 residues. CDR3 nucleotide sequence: TGTGCCAGCTCACCACGGGCCAGCCAGATGAACACTGAAGCTTTCTTT. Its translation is CASSPRASQMNTEAFF.